The 19 T cell receptor beta chains given below trace back to one sample, sequenced in a study of T cell repertoires in cytomegalovirus infection. TCRdb re-analysed the reads in MiXCR, keeping a single row per CDR3 protein. The sample carries some 600,000 distinct CDR3 sequences, roughly 26% recorded once. The sequenced sample consisted of CD8+ T cells from PBMCs. The receptors were sampled from a human donor in good health (CMV status not recorded). Some clones in this sample may be carry-over from other donors' samples.

This clonotype was recorded at least ten times. V is TRBV28 and J is TRBJ1-1, with no clear D. The CDR3 length is 13 residues. Germline V gene sequence: CDR1 MDHEN, CDR2 SYDVKM. Trimming removed 7 bases at V and 2 bases at J, with 11 bases between. As DNA, the CDR3 is TGTGCCAGCACCTATACAGCTAACACTGAAGCTTTCTTT. Its protein product is CASTYTANTEAFF. The complete variable domain, with remaining parts taken from reference TRBV28 and TRBJ1-1, reads DVKVTQSSRYLVKRTGEKVFLECVQDMDHENMFWYRQDPGLGLRLIYFSYDVKMKEKGDIPEGYSVSREKKERFSLILESASTNQTSMYLCASTYTANTEAFFGQGTRLTVV.

The chain employs TRBV20-1 and TRBJ2-4, with 9 bases fitting TRBD1. With 6 bases clipped from V and 3 bases from J, the junction kept 12 bases outside the gene matches. The CDR3 is 16 amino acids. Germline CDR1 is DFQATT and CDR2 is SNEGSKA (reference sequence). CDR3 protein: CSAGKPGQGGKNIQYF. The CDR3 DNA reads as TGCAGTGCAGGAAAACCGGGACAGGGAGGCAAAAACATTCAGTACTTC.

This clonotype has more than one count but fewer than ten. V is TRBV7-9 and J is TRBJ2-2; 8 positions agree with TRBD1. Losses at the gene ends were 7 bases for V and 4 bases for J; bases not matched to a gene: 5. The CDR3 consists of 14 residues. Germline V gene sequence: CDR1 SEHNR, CDR2 FQNEAQ (reference sequence). The chain's CDR3 is CASTTTGATGELFF. The DNA for the CDR3 is TGTGCCAGCACCACGACAGGGGCCACCGGGGAGCTGTTTTTT.

There are a few counts of this clonotype. The rearrangement joins TRBV9 to TRBJ1-2, with 7 positions matching TRBD1. CDR3 length: 12 amino acids. J gave up 8 bases and V 7 bases, and 8 bases lay outside the gene matches. Germline V gene lookup returns CDR1 SGDLS and CDR2 YYNGEE. This CDR3 is CASEDRDQGYTF. For the CDR3, the DNA is TGTGCCAGCGAAGACAGGGATCAGGGCTACACCTTC.

This clonotype appeared many times. The V and J genes are TRBV19 and TRBJ1-2, with a tentative D call TRBD1 (6 bases). Germline V gene lookup returns CDR1 LNHDA and CDR2 SQIVND (reference sequence). The CDR3 loop spans 15 amino acids. V gave up 4 bases and J gave up 4 bases, with 16 bases separating them. DNA for the CDR3: TGTGCCAGTAGTACCGGACAGCTCTCGTCCTATGGCTACACCTTC. This encodes CASSTGQLSSYGYTF.

V gene TRBV24-1 combines with J gene TRBJ2-3; 10 bases fit TRBD1. Per the germline V gene, CDR1 is KGHDR and CDR2 is SFDVKD. The trim removed 2 bases at V and 3 bases at J, leaving 1 base unmatched. The CDR3 is made up of 15 amino acids. The CDR3 region has the DNA TGTGCCACCAGTGATTGGGACAGGGGAACAGATACGCAGTATTTT. Amino acid sequence: CATSDWDRGTDTQYF.

The chain has TRBV28 and TRBJ1-1; 8 nucleotides align to TRBD1. CDR1 is MDHEN, CDR2 SYDVKM, per germline. V lost 7 bases to trimming and J lost 5 bases; unmatched junction nucleotides: 9. This CDR3 spans 14 amino acids. The CDR3 is CASTNRGYGTEAFF. CDR3 nucleotide sequence: TGTGCCAGCACCAACAGGGGGTACGGGACTGAAGCTTTCTTT.

This chain links TRBV7-4 with TRBJ2-1; D uncertain. The CDR3 is 17 amino acids. Germline CDR1 is SGHVT and CDR2 is SQSDAQ. The ends were cut back, 3 bases at V and 3 bases at J, with 18 bases in the middle. CDR3 bases: TGTGCCAGCAGCTTTTCCTCGGTAGTGGCATTCTACAATGAGCAGTTCTTC. This translates into CASSFSSVVAFYNEQFF. The full variable domain, its missing parts supplied by reference TRBV7-4 and TRBJ2-1, is GAGVSQSPRYKVAKRGRDVALRCDSISGHVTLYWYRQTLGQGSEVLTYSQSDAQRDKSGRPSGRFSAERPERSVSTLKIQRTEQGDSAVYLCASSFSSVVAFYNEQFFGPGTRLTVL.

The sample holds many counts of this clonotype. The J gene is TRBJ1-1, the V gene TRBV6-2 or TRBV6-3; no clear D gene. The CDR3 sequence is 17 residues long. Germline V gene sequence: CDR1 MNHEY, CDR2 SVGEGT. V was clipped by 0 bases and J by 5 bases, with 19 bases between them. The CDR3 nucleotides are TGTGCCAGCAGTTACTCGGGGTCCACAGTGTTCCATACTGAAGCTTTCTTT. Encoded protein: CASSYSGSTVFHTEAFF.

This clonotype was counted at least ten times. The chain's CDR3 is CASSRTDSPYEQYF. In DNA, the CDR3 is TGTGCCAGCAGCCGGACCGACAGCCCCTACGAGCAGTACTTC. This chain links TRBV14 with TRBJ2-7, with TRBD1 as a possible D gene (5 bases). The germline V gene has CDR1 SGHDN and CDR2 FVKESK. V was clipped by 4 bases and J by 2 bases, with 12 bases between them. The CDR3 is 14 amino acids.

This sequence joins TRBV5-8 and TRBJ1-1; the D is unclear. V was pared by 0 bases and J by 6 bases, with 15 bases between. The length of the CDR3 is 15 residues. Germline V gene sequence: CDR1 SGHTS, CDR2 YDEGEE. CDR3 nucleotide sequence: TGTGCCAGCAGCTTGGCCTTGGAGTTCATGCCTGAAGCTTTCTTT. Translated, it gives CASSLALEFMPEAFF.

The rearrangement links TRBV5-5 to TRBJ1-5; 9 bases are a match to TRBD1. Germline values: CDR1 SGHKS, CDR2 YYEKEE (reference sequence). With V trimmed by 6 bases and J by 7 bases, 11 bases remained unmatched. The CDR3 sequence is 15 residues long. CDR3 loop: CASTPGTGRQQPQHF. The CDR3 DNA sequence: TGTGCCAGCACCCCGGGGACAGGGCGGCAACAGCCCCAGCATTTT.

This clonotype occurred many times. This chain's CDR3 is CASSGGDQPQHF. DNA for the CDR3: TGTGCCAGCAGCGGAGGGGATCAGCCCCAGCATTTT. The V gene is TRBV7-2, the J gene TRBJ1-5; TRBD1 might be the D (5 bases). The CDR3 sequence is 12 residues long. Trimming took off 5 bases at V and 5 bases at J, with 7 bases between the two ends. The germline V gene encodes CDR1 SGHTA and CDR2 FQGNSA. Drawing the rest from reference TRBV7-2 and TRBJ1-5, the complete variable domain is GAGVSQSPSNKVTEKGKDVELRCDPISGHTALYWYRQSLGQGLEFLIYFQGNSAPDKSGLPSDRFSAERTGGSVSTLTIQRTQQEDSAVYLCASSGGDQPQHFGDGTRLSIL.

This clonotype appeared a few times. J is TRBJ2-7 and V is TRBV24-1; D is possibly TRBD1 (6 bases). The ends were cut back, 7 bases at V and 2 bases at J, with 14 bases in the middle. This CDR3 contains 14 residues. Germline assignment: CDR1 KGHDR and CDR2 SFDVKD. The CDR3 sequence is CATSAGTYPYEQYF. The CDR3 DNA sequence: TGTGCCACCAGCGCCGGGACATACCCCTACGAGCAGTACTTC.

As regards this clonotype: This sequence may be a read error, since a much larger clone differs from it by one base. This chain uses TRBV7-9 with TRBJ2-7; D is unresolved. V dropped 0 bases and J dropped 5 bases, with 5 bases sitting between them. The CDR3 extends over 12 amino acids. Per germline, CDR1 SEHNR and CDR2 FQNEAQ (reference sequence). The CDR3: CASSLAPNEQYF. In DNA form, the CDR3 reads TGTGCCAGCAGCTTAGCCCCCAACGAGCAGTACTTC.

This clonotype was recorded a few times. V gene TRBV7-9 combines with J gene TRBJ2-7; D not certain. Germline V gives CDR1 SEHNR, CDR2 FQNEAQ (reference sequence). With 3 bases removed from V and 0 bases from J, the gap between germline ends came to 6 bases. The CDR3 has 13 residues. CDR3: CASSFSSSYEQYV. CDR3 sequence (DNA): TGTGCCAGCAGCTTTTCAAGCTCCTACGAGCAGTACGTC.

The J gene is TRBJ2-5, the V gene TRBV13; D possibly corresponds to TRBD2 (6 bases). Trimming took off 5 bases at V and 0 bases at J, with 13 bases between the two ends. CDR3 length equals 15 residues. Germline V CDR1 and CDR2: PRHDT, FYEKMQ (reference sequence). The CDR3 DNA follows: TGTGCCAGCAGCGCCAGACTAGTCGACCAAGAGACCCAGTACTTC. Translating gives CASSARLVDQETQYF. Supplemented by reference TRBV13 and TRBJ2-5, the full variable domain reads AAGVIQSPRHLIKEKRETATLKCYPIPRHDTVYWYQQGPGQDPQFLISFYEKMQSDKGSIPDRFSAQQFSDYHSELNMSSLELGDSALYFCASSARLVDQETQYFGPGTRLLVL.

This chain connects TRBV2 to TRBJ2-1; 9 bases are a match to TRBD1. V was clipped by 6 bases and J by 5 bases; unmatched bases: 14. Germline CDR1 and CDR2: SNHLY and FYNNEI. The CDR3 length is 17 residues. The CDR3 loop is CASSTGGYSFRDNEQFF. As DNA, the CDR3 is TGTGCCAGCAGCACAGGGGGCTACTCGTTCCGTGACAATGAGCAGTTCTTC.

This clonotype was recorded once. The V gene is TRBV28, the J gene TRBJ2-5, with 8 bases lining up with TRBD2. Germline V lookup: CDR1 MDHEN, CDR2 SYDVKM. The CDR3 consists of 15 residues. Trimming removed 7 bases from V and 2 bases from J; junction bases left unmatched: 9. The CDR3 nucleotides are TGTGCCAGCAACGTTGGGGCGGGGGGACAAGAGACCCAGTACTTC. It is translated as CASNVGAGGQETQYF. The whole variable domain, remainder taken from reference TRBV28 and TRBJ2-5, is DVKVTQSSRYLVKRTGEKVFLECVQDMDHENMFWYRQDPGLGLRLIYFSYDVKMKEKGDIPEGYSVSREKKERFSLILESASTNQTSMYLCASNVGAGGQETQYFGPGTRLLVL.